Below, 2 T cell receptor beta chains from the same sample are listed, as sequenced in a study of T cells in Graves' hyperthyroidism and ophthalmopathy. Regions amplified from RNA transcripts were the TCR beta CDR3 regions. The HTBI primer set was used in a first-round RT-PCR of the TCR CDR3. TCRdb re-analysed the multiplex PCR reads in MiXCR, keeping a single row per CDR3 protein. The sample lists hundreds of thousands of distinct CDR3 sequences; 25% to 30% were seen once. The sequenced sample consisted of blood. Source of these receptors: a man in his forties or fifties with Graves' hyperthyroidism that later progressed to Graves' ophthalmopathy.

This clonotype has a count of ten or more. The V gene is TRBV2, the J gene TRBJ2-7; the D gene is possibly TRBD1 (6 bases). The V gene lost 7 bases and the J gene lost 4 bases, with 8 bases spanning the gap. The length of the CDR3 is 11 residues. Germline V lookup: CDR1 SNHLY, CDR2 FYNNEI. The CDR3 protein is CASKGGYEQYF. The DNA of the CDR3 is TGTGCCAGCAAAGGGGGATACGAGCAGTACTTC.

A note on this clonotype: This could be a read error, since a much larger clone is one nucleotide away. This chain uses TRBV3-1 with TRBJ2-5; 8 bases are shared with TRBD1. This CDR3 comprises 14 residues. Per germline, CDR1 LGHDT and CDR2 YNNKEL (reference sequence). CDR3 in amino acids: CASITGGPQGTQYF. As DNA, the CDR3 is TGTGCCAGCATCACAGGGGGTCCTCAAGGGACCCAGTACTTC.